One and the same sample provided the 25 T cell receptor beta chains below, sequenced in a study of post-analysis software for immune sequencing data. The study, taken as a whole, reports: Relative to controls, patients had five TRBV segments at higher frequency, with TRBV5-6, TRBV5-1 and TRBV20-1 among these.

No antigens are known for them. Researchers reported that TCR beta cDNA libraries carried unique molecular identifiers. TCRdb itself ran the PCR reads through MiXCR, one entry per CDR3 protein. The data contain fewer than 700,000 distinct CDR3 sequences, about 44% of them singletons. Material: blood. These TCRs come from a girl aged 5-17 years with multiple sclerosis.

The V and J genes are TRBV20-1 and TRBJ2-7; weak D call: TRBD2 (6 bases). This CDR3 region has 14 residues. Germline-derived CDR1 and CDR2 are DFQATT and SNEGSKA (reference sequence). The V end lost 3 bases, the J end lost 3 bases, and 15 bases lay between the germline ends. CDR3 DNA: TGCAGTGCTAGTGGCGCGGGACGGTTCTACGAGCAGTACTTC. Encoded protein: CSASGAGRFYEQYF.

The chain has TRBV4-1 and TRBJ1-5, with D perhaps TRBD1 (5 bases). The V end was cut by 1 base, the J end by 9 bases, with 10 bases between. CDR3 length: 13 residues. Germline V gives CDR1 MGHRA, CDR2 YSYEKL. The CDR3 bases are TGCGCCAGCAGCCAAGGCAGGGAGCGGCCCCAGCATTTT. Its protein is CASSQGRERPQHF.

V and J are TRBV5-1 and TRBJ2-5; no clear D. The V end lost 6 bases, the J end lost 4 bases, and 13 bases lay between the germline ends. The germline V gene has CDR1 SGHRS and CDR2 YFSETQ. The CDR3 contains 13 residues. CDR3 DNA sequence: TGCGCCAGCAAGAAGGGCAAGGGAGAGACCCAGTACTTC. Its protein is CASKKGKGETQYF. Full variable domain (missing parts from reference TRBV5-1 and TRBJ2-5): KAGVTQTPRYLIKTRGQQVTLSCSPISGHRSVSWYQQTPGQGLQFLFEYFSETQRNKGNFPGRFSGRQFSNSRSEMNVSTLELGDSALYLCASKKGKGETQYFGPGTRLLVL.

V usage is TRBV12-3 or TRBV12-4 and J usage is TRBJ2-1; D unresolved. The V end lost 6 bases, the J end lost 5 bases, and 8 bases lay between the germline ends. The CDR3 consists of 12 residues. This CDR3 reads CASRELDNEQFF. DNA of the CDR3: TGTGCCAGCAGAGAATTAGACAATGAGCAGTTCTTC.

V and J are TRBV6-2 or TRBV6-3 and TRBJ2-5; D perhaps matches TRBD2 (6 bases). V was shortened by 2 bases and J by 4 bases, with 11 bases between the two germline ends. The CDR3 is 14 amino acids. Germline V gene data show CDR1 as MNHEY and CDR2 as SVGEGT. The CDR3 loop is CASSYGTGAETQYF. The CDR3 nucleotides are TGTGCCAGCAGTTACGGGACGGGAGCAGAGACCCAGTACTTC.

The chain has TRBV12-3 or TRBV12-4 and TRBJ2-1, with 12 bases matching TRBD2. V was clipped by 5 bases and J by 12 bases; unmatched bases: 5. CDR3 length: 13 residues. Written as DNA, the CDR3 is TGTGCCAGCAGTCCTAGCGGGAGGGCGTTGCAGTTCTTC. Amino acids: CASSPSGRALQFF.

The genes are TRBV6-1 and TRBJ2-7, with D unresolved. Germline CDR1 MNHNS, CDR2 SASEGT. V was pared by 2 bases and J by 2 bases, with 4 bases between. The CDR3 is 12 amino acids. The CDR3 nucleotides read TGTGCCAGCAGTGAACAGGCCTACGAGCAGTACTTC. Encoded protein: CASSEQAYEQYF.

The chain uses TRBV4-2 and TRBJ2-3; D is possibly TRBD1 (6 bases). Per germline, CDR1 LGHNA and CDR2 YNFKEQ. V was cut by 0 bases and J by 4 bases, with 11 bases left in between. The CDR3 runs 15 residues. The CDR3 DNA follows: TGTGCCAGCAGCCAAGACATACAGGGTTCAGATACGCAGTATTTT. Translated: CASSQDIQGSDTQYF.

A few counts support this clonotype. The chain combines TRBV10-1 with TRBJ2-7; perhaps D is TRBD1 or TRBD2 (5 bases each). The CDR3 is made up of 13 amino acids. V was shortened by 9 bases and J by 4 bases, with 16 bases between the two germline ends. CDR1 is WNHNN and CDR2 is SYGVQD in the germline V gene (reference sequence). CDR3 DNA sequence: TGCGCCAGTTCGGACACTTCGGGGTACGAGCAGTACTTC. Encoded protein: CASSDTSGYEQYF.

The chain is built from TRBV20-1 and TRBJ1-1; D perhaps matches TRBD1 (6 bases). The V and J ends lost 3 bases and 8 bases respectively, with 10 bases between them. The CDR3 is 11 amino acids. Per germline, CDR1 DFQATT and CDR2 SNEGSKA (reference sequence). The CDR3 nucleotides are TGCAGTGCTAGTCGAGGACAGGAAGCTTTCTTT. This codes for CSASRGQEAFF.

This CDR3 is CASSHRGPNYGYTF. The CDR3 DNA follows: TGTGCCAGCAGCCATCGGGGGCCTAACTATGGCTACACCTTC. The genes are TRBV4-2 and TRBJ1-2; TRBD1 might be the D (6 bases). Germline CDR1 and CDR2: LGHNA and YNFKEQ. The V end lost 3 bases, the J end lost 0 bases, and 8 bases lay between the germline ends. The CDR3 spans 14 residues.

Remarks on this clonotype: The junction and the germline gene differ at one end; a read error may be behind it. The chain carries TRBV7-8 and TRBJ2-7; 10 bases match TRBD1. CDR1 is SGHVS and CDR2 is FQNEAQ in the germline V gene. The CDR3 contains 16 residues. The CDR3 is CASSIATGGTLYEQYF. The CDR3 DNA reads TGTGCCAGCAGCATAGCGACAGGGGGCACTCTCTACGAGCAGTACTTC.

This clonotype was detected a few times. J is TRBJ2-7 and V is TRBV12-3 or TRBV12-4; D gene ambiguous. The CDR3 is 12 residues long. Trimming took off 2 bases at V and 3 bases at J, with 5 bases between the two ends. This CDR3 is CASSLQIYEQYF. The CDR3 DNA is TGTGCCAGCAGTTTACAAATCTACGAGCAGTACTTC.

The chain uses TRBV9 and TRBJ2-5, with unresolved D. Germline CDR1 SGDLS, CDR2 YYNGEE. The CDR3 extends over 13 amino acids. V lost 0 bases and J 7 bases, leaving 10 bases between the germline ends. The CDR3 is CASSVVPLRTQYF. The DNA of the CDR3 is TGTGCCAGCAGCGTAGTACCCCTTCGGACCCAGTACTTC. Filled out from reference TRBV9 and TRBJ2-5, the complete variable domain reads DSGVTQTPKHLITATGQRVTLRCSPRSGDLSVYWYQQSLDQGLQFLIQYYNGEERAKGNILERFSAQQFPDLHSELNLSSLELGDSALYFCASSVVPLRTQYFGPGTRLLVL.

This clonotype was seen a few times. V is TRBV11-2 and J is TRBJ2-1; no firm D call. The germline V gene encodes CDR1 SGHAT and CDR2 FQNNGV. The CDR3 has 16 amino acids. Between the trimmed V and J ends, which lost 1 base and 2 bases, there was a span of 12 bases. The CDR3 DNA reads TGTGCCAGCAGCTTAGGGATCTTAGCCCCCTACAATGAGCAGTTCTTC. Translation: CASSLGILAPYNEQFF. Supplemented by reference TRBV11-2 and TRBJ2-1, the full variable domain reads EAGVAQSPRYKIIEKRQSVAFWCNPISGHATLYWYQQILGQGPKLLIQFQNNGVVDDSQLPKDRFSAERLKGVDSTLKIQPAKLEDSAVYLCASSLGILAPYNEQFFGPGTRLTVL.

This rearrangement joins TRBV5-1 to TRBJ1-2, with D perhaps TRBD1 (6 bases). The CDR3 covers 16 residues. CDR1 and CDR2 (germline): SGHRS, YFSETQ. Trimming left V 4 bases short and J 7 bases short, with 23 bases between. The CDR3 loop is CASSPGGLGGQFGYTF. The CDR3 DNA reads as TGCGCCAGCAGCCCTGGGGGCCTCGGAGGACAGTTTGGCTACACCTTC.

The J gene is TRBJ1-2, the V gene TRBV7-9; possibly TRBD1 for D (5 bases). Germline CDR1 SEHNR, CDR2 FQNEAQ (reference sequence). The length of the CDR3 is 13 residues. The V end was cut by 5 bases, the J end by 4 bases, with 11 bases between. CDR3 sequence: CASSPTEAYGYTF. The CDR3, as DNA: TGTGCCAGCAGCCCGACAGAAGCCTATGGCTACACCTTC.

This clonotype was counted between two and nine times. CDR3 nucleotide sequence: TGCAGCGTGAGCGGGATAAGCACAGATACGCAGTATTTT. Its translation is CSVSGISTDTQYF. The chain couples TRBV29-1 to TRBJ2-3, with 7 positions matching TRBD2. The CDR3 is 13 residues long. CDR1 and CDR2 from the germline V gene are SQVTM and ANQGSEA. V trimming: 6 bases; J trimming: 0 bases; junction bases outside the gene matches: 3.

CDR3 DNA: TGTGCCATCAGTGCCCCGACTAGCGGGGGCCATCCTGAGCAGTACTTC. Amino acids: CAISAPTSGGHPEQYF. The V gene is TRBV10-3, the J gene TRBJ2-5; the match to TRBD2 covers 12 bases. This CDR3 has 16 amino acids. After removal of 4 bases from V and 11 bases from J, the junction contained 14 bases not matched to a gene. Germline values: CDR1 ENHRY, CDR2 SYGVKD.

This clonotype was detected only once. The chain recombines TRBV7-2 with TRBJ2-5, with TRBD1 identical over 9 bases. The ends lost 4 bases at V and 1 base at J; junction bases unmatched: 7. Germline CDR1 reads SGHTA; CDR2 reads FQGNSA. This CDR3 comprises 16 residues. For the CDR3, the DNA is TGTGCCAGCAGCTCCACCGGGACAGGGCCCCAAGAGACCCAGTACTTC. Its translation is CASSSTGTGPQETQYF.

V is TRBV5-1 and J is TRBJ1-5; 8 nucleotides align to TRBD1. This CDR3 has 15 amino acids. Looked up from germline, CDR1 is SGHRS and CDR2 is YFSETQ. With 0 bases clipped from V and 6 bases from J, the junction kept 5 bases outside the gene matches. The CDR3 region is CASSLDPTGVQPQHF. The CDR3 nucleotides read TGCGCCAGCAGCTTGGATCCGACAGGGGTTCAGCCCCAGCATTTT.

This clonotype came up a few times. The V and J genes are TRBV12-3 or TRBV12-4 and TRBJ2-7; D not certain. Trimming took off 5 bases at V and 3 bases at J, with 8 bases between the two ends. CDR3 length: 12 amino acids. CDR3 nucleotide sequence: TGTGCCAGCAGTCCTGCAGGCTACGAGCAGTACTTC. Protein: CASSPAGYEQYF.

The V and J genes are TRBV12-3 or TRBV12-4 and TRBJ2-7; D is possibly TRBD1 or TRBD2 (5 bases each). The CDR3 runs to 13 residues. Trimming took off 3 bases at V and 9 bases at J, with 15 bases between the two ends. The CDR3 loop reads CASSLGDRQGQYF. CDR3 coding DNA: TGTGCCAGCAGTTTGGGGGACCGCCAGGGGCAGTACTTC.

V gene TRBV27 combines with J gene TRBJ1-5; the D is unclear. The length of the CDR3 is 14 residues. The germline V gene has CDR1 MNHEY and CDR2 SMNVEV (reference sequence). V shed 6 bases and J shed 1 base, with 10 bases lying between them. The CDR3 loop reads CASRSIGSNQPQHF. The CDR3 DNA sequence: TGTGCCAGCAGATCCATAGGGAGCAATCAGCCCCAGCATTTT.

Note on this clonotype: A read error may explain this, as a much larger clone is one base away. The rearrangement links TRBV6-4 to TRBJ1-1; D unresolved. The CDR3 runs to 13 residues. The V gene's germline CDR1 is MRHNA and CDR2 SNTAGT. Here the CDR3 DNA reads TGTACCAGCAGTGACGGGGAGGCCACTGAAGCTTTCTTT. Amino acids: CTSSDGEATEAFF.